A single sample is the source of the 5 T cell receptor beta chains below, sequenced in a study of Graves' ophthalmopathy and Graves' hyperthyroidism (dated by TCRdb to between 2017 and 2018). Sequenced using an Illumina HiSeq 2000. For repertoire sequencing, the TCR beta CDR3 regions were amplified from RNA transcripts. HTBI primers and the Qiagen OneStep RT-PCR kit were used in a first-round RT-PCR, which was followed by a second-round multiplex PCR, size selection and purification. TCRdb took the public reads, trimmed them with fastp at Q25, ran MiXCR for clone calling and kept in-frame beta chains. Each CDR3 protein appears once, grouped with its most common genes and DNA. The table for this sample lists about 640,000 distinct CDR3 sequences; under 50% of them were counted only once. Over 2.5% of the sample rests with the top ten. Sequencing input: peripheral blood. The receptors derive from an adult man with Graves' ophthalmopathy.

This clonotype was counted many times. V gene TRBV7-9 combines with J gene TRBJ2-7; TRBD2 matches at 14 bases. V was clipped by 6 bases and J by 6 bases; unmatched bases: 7. CDR3 length equals 15 residues. Looked up from germline, CDR1 is SEHNR and CDR2 is FQNEAQ (reference sequence). The CDR3 region has the DNA TGTGCCAGCAGTGCAAAAGGACTAGCGGGAGGCGAGCAGTACTTC. Translation: CASSAKGLAGGEQYF.

The chain is built from TRBV30 and TRBJ1-2; D unclear. The V end lost 2 bases, the J end lost 2 bases, and 9 bases lay between the germline ends. This CDR3 comprises 13 residues. CDR1 is GTSNPN and CDR2 is SVGIG in the germline V gene (reference sequence). CDR3 bases: TGTGCCTGGAGTTTACGGGTCAACTATGGCTACACCTTC. This sequence encodes CAWSLRVNYGYTF.

This clonotype was counted only a few times. The chain is built from TRBV2 and TRBJ1-5; D perhaps matches TRBD1 (6 bases). Between the trimmed V and J ends, which lost 8 bases and 5 bases, there was a span of 16 bases. CDR1 is SNHLY, CDR2 FYNNEI, per germline. The CDR3 has 14 residues. This CDR3 is CASSPRQEDQPQHF. As DNA, the CDR3 is TGTGCCAGCTCACCCCGACAGGAGGATCAGCCCCAGCATTTT.

The sample holds many counts of this clonotype. The CDR3 reads CASSVSGAGSYEQYF. The CDR3, as DNA: TGTGCCAGTAGTGTCTCAGGGGCTGGCTCCTACGAGCAGTACTTC. V and J are TRBV19 and TRBJ2-7, with TRBD1 as a possible D gene (6 bases). The CDR3 contains 15 residues. Germline V gene sequence: CDR1 LNHDA, CDR2 SQIVND (reference sequence). V was pared by 5 bases and J by 0 bases, with 14 bases between.

In this sample, this clonotype turned up a few times. The chain links TRBV7-9 to TRBJ2-7; D gene uncertain. V was cut by 5 bases and J by 8 bases, with 16 bases left in between. The CDR3 is 13 amino acids. CDR1 is SEHNR and CDR2 is FQNEAQ in the germline V gene (reference sequence). As DNA, the CDR3 is TGTGCCAGCAGCCAAGGCGGCTTCGGGCAGCAGTACTTC. Translation: CASSQGGFGQQYF.